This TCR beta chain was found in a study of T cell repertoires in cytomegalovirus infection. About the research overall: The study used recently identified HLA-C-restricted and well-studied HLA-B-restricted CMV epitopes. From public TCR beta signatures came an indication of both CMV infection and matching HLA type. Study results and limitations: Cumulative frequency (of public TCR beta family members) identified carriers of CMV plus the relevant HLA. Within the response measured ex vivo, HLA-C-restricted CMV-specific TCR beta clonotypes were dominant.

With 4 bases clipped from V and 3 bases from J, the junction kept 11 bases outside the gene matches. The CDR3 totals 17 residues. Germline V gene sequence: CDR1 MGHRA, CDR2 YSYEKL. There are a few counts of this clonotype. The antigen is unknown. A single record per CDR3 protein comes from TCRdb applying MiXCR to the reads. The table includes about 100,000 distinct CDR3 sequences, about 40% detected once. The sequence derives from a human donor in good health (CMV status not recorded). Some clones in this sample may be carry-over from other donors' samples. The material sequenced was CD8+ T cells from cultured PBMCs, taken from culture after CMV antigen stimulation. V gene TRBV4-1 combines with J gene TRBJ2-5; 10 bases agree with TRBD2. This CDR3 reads CASSPIAGGRGEETQYF. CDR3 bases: TGCGCCAGCAGCCCCATAGCGGGGGGCAGGGGGGAAGAGACCCAGTACTTC.